This TCR beta chain was sequenced during a study of OX40 agonist ivuxolimab in advanced cancers. For the study at large: Participants, roughly 80% male, averaged around 60 years of age, ranging from about 20 to 80. Study results and limitations: Dosing at 0.1 to 3.0 mg/kg was accompanied by clonal expansion of CD4+ and CD8+ blood T cells by week 6. The authors also found low normalized T-cell clonal expansion in some nonresponders.

This CDR3 comprises 11 residues. The V gene's germline CDR1 is DFQATT and CDR2 SNEGSKA (reference sequence). Unmatched junction bases numbered 6, after V lost 3 bases and J lost 13 bases. With respect to this clone: Its target is unknown.

Profiling relied on immunoSEQ multiplex PCR, and the TCRdb table lists in-frame clones only, not all of them. The table has approximately 58,000 clones, more than 70% seen once. Patients had blood sampled at baseline and again on cycle 4 day 1 and cycle 7 day 1. This TCR was sampled from an adult with an advanced solid tumor such as melanoma, head and neck, liver or kidney cancer. This sample comprised CD4+ or CD8+ T cells sorted from blood, obtained in a trial of the OX40 agonist ivuxolimab. V gene TRBV20-1 combines with J gene TRBJ1-5; 7 bases fit TRBD1. The CDR3 region has the DNA TGCAGTGCTAGTCTCAAGGGACAGCAGCATTTT. Encoded protein: CSASLKGQQHF.